These 28 T cell receptor beta chains originate from one sample sequenced in a study of T cell repertoires in cytomegalovirus infection. Which antigens these TCRs recognize remains unknown. A single record per CDR3 protein comes from TCRdb applying MiXCR to the reads. This sample has approximately 110,000 distinct CDR3 sequences, with about 9.5% found just once. Sequenced: PBMCs, sequenced either directly or after in vitro stimulation (not recorded which). The receptors originated from a human donor in good health (CMV status not recorded). Some clones in this sample may be carry-over from other donors' samples.

The genes are TRBV6-2 or TRBV6-3 and TRBJ2-5; TRBD2 matches 7 bases. Germline V gene sequence: CDR1 MNHEY, CDR2 SVGEGT. V lost 4 bases to trimming and J lost 5 bases; unmatched junction nucleotides: 13. The CDR3 is 16 residues long. This CDR3 is CASSSLPQSGGETQYF. CDR3 bases: TGTGCCAGCAGTTCCCTCCCCCAATCGGGGGGTGAGACCCAGTACTTC.

This clonotype was counted ten times or more. The chain couples TRBV7-2 to TRBJ2-1; D is undetermined. The CDR3 has 12 residues. Germline CDR1 and CDR2: SGHTA and FQGNSA. The ends were cut back, 5 bases at V and 10 bases at J, with 12 bases in the middle. DNA of the CDR3: TGTGCCAGCAGCCTCAATAGATGGGAGCAGTTCTTC. Protein sequence: CASSLNRWEQFF.

As concerns this clonotype: This may stem from a read error, because a much larger clone lies one nucleotide away. This chain links TRBV12-3 or TRBV12-4 with TRBJ1-5; D unresolved. V was cut by 3 bases and J by 7 bases, with 13 bases left in between. CDR3 length: 14 residues. CDR3 sequence (DNA): TGTGCCAGCAGTTTCGGCCTTACCAGACAGCCCCAGCATTTT. Amino acids: CASSFGLTRQPQHF.

This sequence joins TRBV11-2 and TRBJ2-2; no clear D gene. The CDR3 has 13 amino acids. Trimming removed 2 bases at V and 3 bases at J, with 4 bases between. The V gene's germline CDR1 is SGHAT and CDR2 FQNNGV. The CDR3 DNA reads TGTGCCAGCAGCTTAAGTTACACCGGGGAGCTGTTTTTT. It translates to CASSLSYTGELFF.

This clonotype appeared a few times. V usage is TRBV11-2 and J usage is TRBJ2-3; weak D call: TRBD2 (5 bases). Germline values: CDR1 SGHAT, CDR2 FQNNGV. This CDR3 region has 14 residues. The V gene lost 0 bases and the J gene lost 6 bases, with 10 bases spanning the gap. CDR3 sequence reads: CASSLDLASDTQYF. The CDR3 DNA is TGTGCCAGCAGCTTAGATCTAGCAAGCGATACGCAGTATTTT. Using reference TRBV11-2 and TRBJ2-3 for the parts outside the CDR3, the full variable domain is EAGVAQSPRYKIIEKRQSVAFWCNPISGHATLYWYQQILGQGPKLLIQFQNNGVVDDSQLPKDRFSAERLKGVDSTLKIQPAKLEDSAVYLCASSLDLASDTQYFGPGTRLTVL.

The chain combines TRBV9 with TRBJ2-7, with D hard to call. The CDR3 spans 15 residues. V shed 0 bases and J shed 0 bases, with 10 bases lying between them. The germline gives CDR1 SGDLS, CDR2 YYNGEE. The CDR3 is CASSVGTQPSYEQYF. The CDR3, as DNA: TGTGCCAGCAGCGTAGGCACCCAACCCTCCTACGAGCAGTACTTC.

The chain uses TRBV12-3 or TRBV12-4 and TRBJ2-5, with D perhaps TRBD1 (6 bases). The V end was cut by 5 bases, the J end by 1 base, with 8 bases between. This CDR3 is 13 amino acids long. The chain's CDR3 is CASSNRAQETQYF. The CDR3, as DNA: TGTGCCAGCAGTAACAGGGCCCAAGAGACCCAGTACTTC.

This CDR3 reads CASSFYPGQGSGYTF. In DNA form, the CDR3 reads TGTGCCAGCAGTTTTTATCCGGGACAGGGGAGTGGCTACACCTTC. The rearrangement joins TRBV28 to TRBJ1-2, with 10 bases lining up with TRBD1. Germline trimming cut 3 bases from V and 7 bases from J; bases unmatched to any gene: 8. This CDR3 is 15 amino acids long. Per germline, CDR1 MDHEN and CDR2 SYDVKM.

In this sample, this clonotype turned up many times. This chain uses TRBV4-1 with TRBJ2-7; D is ambiguous. Per the germline V gene, CDR1 is MGHRA and CDR2 is YSYEKL. Between the trimmed V and J ends, which lost 0 bases and 2 bases, there was a span of 11 bases. The CDR3 is made up of 15 amino acids. CDR3 region: CASSQEVESPYEQYF. In nucleotides, the CDR3 is TGCGCCAGCAGCCAAGAGGTGGAATCCCCCTACGAGCAGTACTTC.

This clonotype was seen repeatedly, ten times or more. The chain is built from TRBV12-3 or TRBV12-4 and TRBJ2-3; TRBD2 might be the D (6 bases). This CDR3 spans 13 amino acids. Trimming shortened V by 6 bases and J by 7 bases, and 14 bases separated the two germline ends. CDR3 in DNA: TGTGCCAGCAGCTCCCAGGGAGGATATACGCAGTATTTT. It codes for CASSSQGGYTQYF.

This clonotype was picked up many times. This chain links TRBV4-2 with TRBJ2-2; no definite D call. The CDR3 length is 13 residues. Germline V gene lookup returns CDR1 LGHNA and CDR2 YNFKEQ. The ends were cut back, 1 base at V and 5 bases at J, with 5 bases in the middle. This CDR3 reads CASSQVSTGELFF. CDR3 nucleotides: TGTGCCAGCAGCCAAGTCTCTACCGGGGAGCTGTTTTTT.

The genes are TRBV27 and TRBJ1-2, with 8 nucleotides matching TRBD1. The ends lost 3 bases at V and 7 bases at J; junction bases unmatched: 10. Germline V gene lookup returns CDR1 MNHEY and CDR2 SMNVEV (reference sequence). This CDR3 is 15 amino acids long. CDR3 coding DNA: TGTGCCAGCAGTTTGTCCCCCCGGACAGGGACTGGCTACACCTTC. Residues: CASSLSPRTGTGYTF.

Details on this clonotype: Being one base from a much bigger clone, this may be a read error. CDR3 nucleotide sequence: TGTGCCAGTAGTACCCATCTCGGACTAGCCTCCTACGATGAGCAGTTCTTC. Its translation: CASSTHLGLASYDEQFF. The V and J genes are TRBV19 and TRBJ2-1; 8 bases are shared with TRBD2. CDR1 and CDR2 (germline): LNHDA, SQIVND (reference sequence). The CDR3 loop spans 17 amino acids. The complete variable domain, with remaining parts taken from reference TRBV19 and TRBJ2-1, reads DGGITQSPKYLFRKEGQNVTLSCEQNLNHDAMYWYRQDPGQGLRLIYYSQIVNDFQKGDIAEGYSVSREKKESFPLTVTSAQKNPTAFYLCASSTHLGLASYDEQFFGPGTRLTVL.

In this sample, this clonotype turned up a few times. J is TRBJ1-4 and V is TRBV6-1; D call uncertain. Trimming pared 2 bases from V and 5 bases from J, leaving 9 bases between. CDR3 length equals 14 residues. Germline V gene data show CDR1 as MNHNS and CDR2 as SASEGT. The DNA of the CDR3 is TGTGCCAGCAGTGAATCCGGGAAAAATGAAAAACTGTTTTTT. This translates into CASSESGKNEKLFF.

At least ten counts were recorded for this clonotype. The genes are TRBV4-3 and TRBJ2-7; 8 bases are shared with TRBD2. This CDR3 has 16 amino acids. Germline values: CDR1 LGHNA, CDR2 YSLEER. V shed 3 bases and J 3 bases; nucleotides not matched to a gene: 10. CDR3 amino acids: CASSQKSIAGFYEQYV. As DNA, the CDR3 is TGCGCCAGCAGCCAGAAGAGCATAGCGGGGTTCTACGAGCAGTACGTC.

This clonotype has a count of ten or more. The chain has TRBV7-2 and TRBJ2-5; 10 nucleotides match TRBD2. This CDR3 contains 15 residues. Per the germline V gene, CDR1 is SGHTA and CDR2 is FQGNSA. The trim removed 0 bases at V and 4 bases at J, leaving 2 bases unmatched. CDR3 sequence: CASSLAPSGRETQYF. CDR3 nucleotide sequence: TGTGCCAGCAGCTTAGCCCCTAGCGGGAGAGAGACCCAGTACTTC.

In this sample, this clonotype turned up many times. The chain is built from TRBV11-2 and TRBJ1-1; 9 nucleotides align to TRBD1. Looked up from germline, CDR1 is SGHAT and CDR2 is FQNNGV. Unmatched junction bases numbered 9, after V lost 3 bases and J lost 4 bases. This CDR3 comprises 16 residues. The CDR3 region is CASSLNGGQGLTEAFF. The DNA of the CDR3 is TGTGCCAGCAGCTTGAACGGGGGACAGGGCCTCACTGAAGCTTTCTTT. Combining the CDR3 with reference TRBV11-2 and TRBJ1-1 gives the whole variable domain EAGVAQSPRYKIIEKRQSVAFWCNPISGHATLYWYQQILGQGPKLLIQFQNNGVVDDSQLPKDRFSAERLKGVDSTLKIQPAKLEDSAVYLCASSLNGGQGLTEAFFGQGTRLTVV.

This sequence joins TRBV7-2 and TRBJ1-4; D is unclear. The CDR3 runs to 15 residues. The germline V gene encodes CDR1 SGHTA and CDR2 FQGNSA. V was shortened by 5 bases and J by 3 bases, with 13 bases between the two germline ends. The CDR3 here is CASSLEGGPNEKLFF. The CDR3 region has the DNA TGTGCCAGCAGCCTGGAGGGTGGGCCTAATGAAAAACTGTTTTTT.

The genes are TRBV6-6 and TRBJ2-1, with D maybe TRBD1 (5 bases). V was clipped by 7 bases and J by 7 bases, with 11 bases between them. CDR1 MNHNY and CDR2 SVGAGI come from the germline V gene (reference sequence). This CDR3 spans 12 amino acids. CDR3 sequence (DNA): TGTGCCAGCACCCAAGGGGCAAATGAGCAGTTCTTC. It encodes CASTQGANEQFF.

At least ten counts were recorded for this clonotype. Written as DNA, the CDR3 is TGTGCCAGCAGCTTAGGCCCCAAGGGGAGCGAGCAGTACTTC. This sequence encodes CASSLGPKGSEQYF. The V gene is TRBV7-8, the J gene TRBJ2-7, with D perhaps TRBD1 or TRBD2 (5 bases each). Trimming took 1 base from V and 6 from J, leaving 13 bases between them. Germline V CDR1 and CDR2: SGHVS, FQNEAQ. The length of the CDR3 is 14 residues.

In its sample, this clonotype was seen a few times. This rearrangement joins TRBV6-1 to TRBJ1-5, with D possibly being TRBD1 (6 bases). Germline CDR1 MNHNS, CDR2 SASEGT. Trimming pared 0 bases from V and 5 bases from J, leaving 14 bases between. The CDR3 totals 16 residues. CDR3 amino acids: CASSEALTGSYQPQHF. In nucleotides, the CDR3 is TGTGCCAGCAGTGAAGCGCTGACAGGATCCTATCAGCCCCAGCATTTT.

This clonotype was detected only a few times. This chain joins TRBV2 and TRBJ1-4, with 8 bases identical to TRBD1. V lost 6 bases, J lost 4 bases, and 4 bases stayed unmatched. This CDR3 contains 14 residues. Germline lookup yields CDR1 SNHLY and CDR2 FYNNEI. The CDR3 DNA follows: TGTGCCAGCAGCGAACAGGGGGATAATGAAAAACTGTTTTTT. This translates into CASSEQGDNEKLFF.

The V call is TRBV29-1, the J call TRBJ1-1; D may be TRBD1 (5 bases). Per the germline V gene, CDR1 is SQVTM and CDR2 is ANQGSEA. This CDR3 comprises 14 residues. Trimming cost V 3 bases and J 2 bases, with 13 bases left between them. The DNA for the CDR3 is TGCAGCGTTGAGGGGGTCAGGGTAAACACTGAAGCTTTCTTT. Protein sequence: CSVEGVRVNTEAFF. The whole variable domain, remainder taken from reference TRBV29-1 and TRBJ1-1, is SAVISQKPSRDICQRGTSLTIQCQVDSQVTMMFWYRQQPGQSLTLIATANQGSEATYESGFVIDKFPISRPNLTFSTLTVSNMSPEDSSIYLCSVEGVRVNTEAFFGQGTRLTVV.

This clonotype appeared many times. CDR3 protein: CASRRDREFHEQYV. CDR3 bases: TGTGCCAGCCGGCGGGACAGGGAATTCCACGAGCAGTACGTC. The chain carries TRBV2 and TRBJ2-7, with 9 bases that match TRBD1. J was trimmed by 5 bases and V by 8 bases; bases with no gene match: 10. From germline, CDR1 is SNHLY and CDR2 FYNNEI. The CDR3 is 14 amino acids.

This clonotype was seen many times. This chain uses TRBV5-1 with TRBJ1-1; no firm D call. The CDR3 runs 16 residues. The ends were cut back, 0 bases at V and 0 bases at J, with 12 bases in the middle. Germline lookup yields CDR1 SGHRS and CDR2 YFSETQ. CDR3 sequence (DNA): TGCGCCAGCAGCTTGGCGGCTGGCAACATGAACACTGAAGCTTTCTTT. This encodes CASSLAAGNMNTEAFF.

This clonotype was counted only a few times. The V call is TRBV2, the J call TRBJ2-3, with 10 bases identical to TRBD2. The junction had 11 bases not matched to a gene; V was cut back by 6 bases and J by 5 bases. The CDR3 length is 16 residues. The germline gives CDR1 SNHLY, CDR2 FYNNEI. CDR3 coding DNA: TGTGCCAGCAGCCGGCCGGTAGCGGGAGGTCTAGATACGCAGTATTTT. As protein: CASSRPVAGGLDTQYF.

This clonotype has ten or more counts. The V call is TRBV24-1, the J call TRBJ2-3; TRBD1 or TRBD2 may be the D gene (5 bases each). Germline CDR1 is KGHDR and CDR2 is SFDVKD. Trimming took 3 bases from V and 3 from J, leaving 21 bases between them. The CDR3 runs to 18 residues. For the CDR3, the DNA is TGTGCCACCAGTGATCCCGCACCCCGGGACGGACCGACAGATACGCAGTATTTT. Protein product: CATSDPAPRDGPTDTQYF.

This clonotype occurred a few times. The rearrangement joins TRBV28 to TRBJ1-5; 7 bases match TRBD1. Trimming cost V 5 bases and J 5 bases; bases outside gene matches: 6. Germline CDR1 and CDR2: MDHEN and SYDVKM. CDR3 length: 14 amino acids. CDR3 loop: CASSPGTAYQPQHF. CDR3 DNA: TGTGCCAGCAGTCCTGGGACAGCTTATCAGCCCCAGCATTTT. The variable domain in full, with the rest retrieved from reference TRBV28 and TRBJ1-5, is DVKVTQSSRYLVKRTGEKVFLECVQDMDHENMFWYRQDPGLGLRLIYFSYDVKMKEKGDIPEGYSVSREKKERFSLILESASTNQTSMYLCASSPGTAYQPQHFGDGTRLSIL.